One T cell receptor (beta chain) is described in this entry. As yet, its antigen is unknown. The CDR3 is 15 amino acids. Trimming pared 4 bases from V and 6 bases from J, leaving 17 bases between. The V gene's germline CDR1 is SGDLS and CDR2 YYNGEE. The source of the sample is a study of T cell responses to AZD1222 COVID-19 vaccine. Overall study results and limits: Unmutated regions of variants are reportedly targeted by nearly half of spike-specific TCRs. Repertoire sampling happened only post peak T cell response. Spike-specific TCR breadth and depth went up after people got two AZD1222 doses.

This table comes from immunoSEQ multiplex PCR, and its TCRdb copy is limited to in-frame clones, with some not included. The sample has 150,000 or so clones; under 95% are singletons. The chain combines TRBV9 with TRBJ2-1; no reliable D call. Sequences were derived from peripheral blood, sampled on day 0 of AZD1222 vaccination. This TCR was sampled from an adult in good health. CDR3 bases: TGTGCCAGCAGCTCTCGACGGTTCAGCCCCAATGAGCAGTTCTTC. This translates into CASSSRRFSPNEQFF.